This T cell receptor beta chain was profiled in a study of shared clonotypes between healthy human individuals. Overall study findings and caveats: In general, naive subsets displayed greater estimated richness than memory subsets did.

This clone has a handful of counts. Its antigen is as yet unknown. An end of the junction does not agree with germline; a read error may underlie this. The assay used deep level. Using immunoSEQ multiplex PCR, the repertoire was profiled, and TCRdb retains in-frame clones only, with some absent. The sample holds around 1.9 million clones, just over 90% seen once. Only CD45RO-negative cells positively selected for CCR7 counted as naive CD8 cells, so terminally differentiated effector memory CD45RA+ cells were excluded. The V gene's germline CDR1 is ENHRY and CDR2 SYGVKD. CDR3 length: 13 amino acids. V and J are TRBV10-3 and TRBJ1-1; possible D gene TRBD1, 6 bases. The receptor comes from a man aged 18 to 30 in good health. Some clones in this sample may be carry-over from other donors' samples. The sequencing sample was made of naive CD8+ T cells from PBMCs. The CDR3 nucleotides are TGTGCCATCACTGAGGGCCAGGGGATTGAAGCTTTCTTT. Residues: CAITEGQGIEAFF.